A selection of T cell receptor beta chains follows, all from one sample in a study of T cells in Graves' hyperthyroidism and ophthalmopathy. From the multiplex PCR reads, TCRdb called clonotypes with MiXCR, one entry per CDR3 protein. Found here are 300,000 or so distinct CDR3 sequences, roughly 18% of them singletons; the top ten hold about 53%. The sequenced sample consisted of blood. The receptors stem from a woman in her forties or fifties with Graves' hyperthyroidism. Each CDR3 is given with its conserved first and last residue. A D gene is named only where the DNA matches it firmly. A row's size may be missing; if present it is once, few, many or a size class.

J gene: TRBJ1-1; D gene: TRBD1; V gene: TRBV2; clone size: many; CDR3 protein: CASSHPYRGVGTEAFF; CDR3 DNA: TGTGCCAGCTCTCACCCCTACAGGGGAGTCGGCACTGAAGCTTTCTTT
J gene: TRBJ1-6; D gene: -; V gene: TRBV7-2; clone size: -; CDR3 protein: CASSLGQYSPLHF; CDR3 DNA: TGTGCCAGCAGCTTAGGCCAGTATTCACCCCTCCACTTT
J gene: TRBJ2-7; D gene: TRBD1; V gene: TRBV6-1; clone size: few; CDR3 protein: CASSDTDRGYEQYF; CDR3 DNA: TGTGCCAGCAGTGACACGGACAGGGGGTACGAGCAGTACTTC
J gene: TRBJ2-7; D gene: TRBD2; V gene: TRBV20-1; clone size: many; CDR3 protein: CSAVGLADYEQYF; CDR3 DNA: TGCAGTGCCGTCGGACTAGCAGATTACGAGCAGTACTTC
J gene: TRBJ1-4; D gene: -; V gene: TRBV12-3/TRBV12-4; clone size: few; CDR3 protein: CASSLGGIWEKLFF; CDR3 DNA: TGTGCCAGCAGCCTGGGGGGGATCTGGGAAAAACTGTTTTTT
J gene: TRBJ2-5; D gene: -; V gene: TRBV20-1; clone size: -; CDR3 protein: CSARETRQETQYF; CDR3 DNA: TGCAGTGCTAGAGAAACCCGTCAAGAGACCCAGTACTTC
J gene: TRBJ2-3; D gene: TRBD2; V gene: TRBV11-2; clone size: few; CDR3 protein: CASSHGTSGTDTQYF; CDR3 DNA: TGTGCCAGCAGTCACGGGACTAGCGGAACAGATACGCAGTATTTT
J gene: TRBJ2-7; D gene: TRBD1; V gene: TRBV7-9; clone size: few; CDR3 protein: CASSPAGGRWYEQYF; CDR3 DNA: TGTGCCAGCAGCCCGGCAGGGGGCCGTTGGTACGAGCAGTACTTC
J gene: TRBJ2-5; D gene: TRBD2; V gene: TRBV2; clone size: many; CDR3 protein: CASSPRFAGGQETQYF; CDR3 DNA: TGTGCCAGCAGTCCCCGATTTGCGGGGGGCCAAGAGACCCAGTACTTC
J gene: TRBJ1-2; D gene: -; V gene: TRBV29-1; clone size: -; CDR3 protein: CSVETGLGGYTF; CDR3 DNA: TGCAGCGTTGAAACAGGGCTTGGTGGCTACACCTTC
J gene: TRBJ1-3; D gene: -; V gene: TRBV6-5; clone size: many; CDR3 protein: CASSYDSGNSGNTIYF; CDR3 DNA: TGTGCCAGCAGTTACGACTCAGGGAACTCTGGAAACACCATATATTTT
J gene: TRBJ2-5; D gene: TRBD1; V gene: TRBV9; clone size: -; CDR3 protein: CASSAGQGQETQYF; CDR3 DNA: TGTGCCAGCAGCGCCGGACAGGGGCAAGAGACCCAGTACTTC
J gene: TRBJ2-2; D gene: -; V gene: TRBV20-1; clone size: few; CDR3 protein: CSARESRGATGELFF; CDR3 DNA: TGCAGTGCTAGAGAAAGCAGGGGGGCCACCGGGGAGCTGTTTTTT
J gene: TRBJ2-4; D gene: -; V gene: TRBV12-3/TRBV12-4; clone size: many; CDR3 protein: CASSVLHSENIQYF; CDR3 DNA: TGTGCCAGCTCCGTTTTGCACAGCGAGAACATTCAGTACTTC
J gene: TRBJ1-5; D gene: -; V gene: TRBV6-4; clone size: few; CDR3 protein: CASTNYAMHSQPQHF; CDR3 DNA: TGTGCCAGCACAAACTACGCCATGCACAGTCAGCCCCAGCATTTT
J gene: TRBJ2-3; D gene: TRBD2; V gene: TRBV12-3/TRBV12-4; clone size: many; CDR3 protein: CASSYSGGADTQYF; CDR3 DNA: TGTGCCAGCAGCTATAGCGGGGGGGCAGATACGCAGTATTTT
J gene: TRBJ2-5; D gene: -; V gene: TRBV11-2; clone size: few; CDR3 protein: CASSFLGRGLETQYF; CDR3 DNA: TGTGCCAGCAGCTTTCTAGGACGGGGGTTAGAGACCCAGTACTTC
J gene: TRBJ2-1; D gene: -; V gene: TRBV12-3/TRBV12-4; clone size: few; CDR3 protein: CASTRTDPYNEQFF; CDR3 DNA: TGTGCCAGCACTCGGACAGACCCGTACAATGAGCAGTTCTTC
J gene: TRBJ1-2; D gene: -; V gene: TRBV4-2; clone size: -; CDR3 protein: CASGDGGGYTF; CDR3 DNA: TGTGCCAGCGGCGACGGCGGGGGCTACACCTTC
J gene: TRBJ2-1; D gene: TRBD1; V gene: TRBV7-9; clone size: once; CDR3 protein: CATQPGTEVNEQFF; CDR3 DNA: TGTGCCACCCAACCCGGGACAGAAGTCAATGAGCAGTTCTTC
J gene: TRBJ1-2; D gene: -; V gene: TRBV4-1; clone size: -; CDR3 protein: CATSWGGSNYGYTF; CDR3 DNA: TGCGCAACCAGCTGGGGAGGATCTAACTATGGCTACACCTTC
J gene: TRBJ1-1; D gene: TRBD1; V gene: TRBV19; clone size: -; CDR3 protein: CAISDRGGTEAFF; CDR3 DNA: TGTGCCATTTCGGACAGGGGGGGAACTGAAGCTTTCTTT
J gene: TRBJ2-3; D gene: TRBD2; V gene: TRBV6-5; clone size: many; CDR3 protein: CASSYLAGGRSDTQYF; CDR3 DNA: TGTGCCAGCAGTTATCTAGCGGGGGGCCGCTCAGATACGCAGTATTTT
J gene: TRBJ1-1; D gene: -; V gene: TRBV5-1; clone size: few; CDR3 protein: CASSLARRAEAFF; CDR3 DNA: TGCGCCAGCAGCTTGGCTCGGCGAGCTGAAGCTTTCTTT
J gene: TRBJ2-5; D gene: TRBD2; V gene: TRBV10-3; clone size: -; CDR3 protein: CAISGVAGEAETQYF; CDR3 DNA: TGTGCCATCAGTGGGGTAGCGGGAGAGGCAGAGACCCAGTACTTC
J gene: TRBJ2-1; D gene: TRBD2; V gene: TRBV3-1; clone size: -; CDR3 protein: CASSVEGTSVDEQFF; CDR3 DNA: TGTGCCAGCAGCGTAGAGGGGACTAGCGTAGATGAGCAGTTCTTC
J gene: TRBJ2-3; D gene: -; V gene: TRBV7-9; clone size: few; CDR3 protein: CASSLVSRERTDTQYF; CDR3 DNA: TGTGCCAGCAGCTTGGTGAGCCGGGAGCGCACAGATACGCAGTATTTT